This T cell receptor (beta chain) appears in the sequencing data of a study of human T cells and chemical hapten exposure. Study-level background: TCR yields differed between samples (mainly from small differences in pooled library volume).

Specified time point: pre-sensitization, week 0. Treatment denoted: therapeutic diphenylcyclopropenone sensitization with weekly scalp DPC. The V and J ends lost 0 bases and 8 bases respectively, with 14 bases between them. This CDR3 is 14 amino acids long. Germline V gene sequence: CDR1 SGDLS, CDR2 YYNGEE. This clonotype showed up many times. TCRdb analysed the RACE reads with MiXCR anew, one entry per CDR3 protein. Of 35,000 to 50,000 distinct CDR3 sequences listed, about 11% are singletons. The source was whole blood, collected in connection with sensitization to the hapten diphenylcyclopropenone (DPC). This clonotype was sampled from a man aged 30-40 years with alopecia areata. Some clones in this sample may be carry-over from other donors' samples. The chain couples TRBV9 to TRBJ1-1; no firm D call. The CDR3 DNA is TGTGCCAGCAGCGTAGAGGGTGTCAGCTCCGAAGCTTTCTTT. The encoded protein is CASSVEGVSSEAFF.